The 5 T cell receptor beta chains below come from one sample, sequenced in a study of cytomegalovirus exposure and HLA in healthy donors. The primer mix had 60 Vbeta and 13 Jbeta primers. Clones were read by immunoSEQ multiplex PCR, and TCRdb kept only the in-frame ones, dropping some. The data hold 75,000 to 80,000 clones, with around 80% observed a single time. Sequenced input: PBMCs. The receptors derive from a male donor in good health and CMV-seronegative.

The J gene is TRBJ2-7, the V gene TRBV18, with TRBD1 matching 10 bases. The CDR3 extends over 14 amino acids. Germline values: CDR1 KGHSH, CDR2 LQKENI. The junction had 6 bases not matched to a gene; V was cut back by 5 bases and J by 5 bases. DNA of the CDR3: TGTGCCAGCTCAAAAGACAGGGGGCTGAACGAGCAGTACTTC. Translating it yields CASSKDRGLNEQYF.

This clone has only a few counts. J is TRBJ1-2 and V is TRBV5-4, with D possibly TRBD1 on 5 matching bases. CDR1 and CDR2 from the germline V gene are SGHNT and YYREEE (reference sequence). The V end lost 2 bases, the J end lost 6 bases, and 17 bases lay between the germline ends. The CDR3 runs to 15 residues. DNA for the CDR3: TGTGCCAGCAGCTTAAGAATCGGCCAGGGCAATGGCTACACCTTC. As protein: CASSLRIGQGNGYTF.

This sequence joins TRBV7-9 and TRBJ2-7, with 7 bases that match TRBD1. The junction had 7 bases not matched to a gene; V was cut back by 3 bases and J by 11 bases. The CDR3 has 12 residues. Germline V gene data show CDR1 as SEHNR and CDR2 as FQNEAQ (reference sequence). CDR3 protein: CASSLAQGLEYF. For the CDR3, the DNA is TGTGCCAGCAGCTTGGCACAGGGGTTGGAGTACTTC.

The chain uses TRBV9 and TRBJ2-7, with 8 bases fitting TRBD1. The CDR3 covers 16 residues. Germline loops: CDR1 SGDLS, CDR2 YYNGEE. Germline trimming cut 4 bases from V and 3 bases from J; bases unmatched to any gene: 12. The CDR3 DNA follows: TGTGCCAGCAGCCCCCACCGAGGACAGGGAGGCTACGAGCAGTACTTC. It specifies CASSPHRGQGGYEQYF.

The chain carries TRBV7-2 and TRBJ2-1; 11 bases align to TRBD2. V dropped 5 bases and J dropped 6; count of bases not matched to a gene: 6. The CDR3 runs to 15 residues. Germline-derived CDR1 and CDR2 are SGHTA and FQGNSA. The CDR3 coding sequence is TGTGCCAGCAGCGTTAGCGGGAGGGCCGGCAATGAGCAGTTCTTC. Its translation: CASSVSGRAGNEQFF.